The clone carrying this TCR beta chain was seen many times. Antigen: not known. CDR1 and CDR2 from the germline V gene are MDHEN and SYDVKM. The CDR3 is made up of 13 amino acids. Trimming took 3 bases from V and 5 from J, leaving 10 bases between them. It was by quantitative 5'-RACE with molecular barcodes that TCR beta libraries were made. TCRdb fed the 5' RACE reads into MiXCR, producing one record per CDR3 protein. Altogether around 130,000 distinct CDR3 sequences are present, around 9.3% being singletons, with the ten largest covering 2.5% to 3.5%. This sample stems from a study of CD8 T cells in ankylosing spondylitis. Study results and caveats: There were earlier reports of some motif variants in reactive arthritis synovial fluid and blood. The clones that were linked to disease were reported to be significantly enriched in matched synovial fluid samples from ankylosing spondylitis patients.

This chain joins TRBV28 and TRBJ2-5; possibly TRBD2 for D (6 bases). The sequenced sample was blood, either unsorted or a sorted T cell fraction (not recorded which). This clonotype originated in a male donor with ankylosing spondylitis or in good health (not recorded which). CDR3 sequence (DNA): TGTGCCAGCAGTTTGACTAGTCCGGAGACCCAGTACTTC. Protein: CASSLTSPETQYF.